This T cell receptor (beta chain) was recovered during a study of cytomegalovirus exposure and HLA in healthy donors. Profiling relied on immunoSEQ multiplex PCR, and the TCRdb table lists in-frame clones only, not all of them. The sample has fewer than 90,000 clones; approximately 81% are singletons. Germline CDR1 reads LGHNA; CDR2 reads YSLEER. This CDR3 has 15 residues. Trimming stripped 3 bases from V and 4 bases from J, with 15 bases between. With respect to this clone: Its antigen is as yet unknown.

Study-wide results and limits: In the 120 or so validation repertoires, about 95% of cluster scores exceeded 0, per a later analysis.

This receptor was taken from a woman younger than 35 in good health and CMV-seropositive. Sequenced: PBMCs. This chain links TRBV4-3 with TRBJ2-5, with a tentative D call TRBD1 (6 bases). CDR3 protein: CASSHGGRGSETQYF. The DNA of the CDR3 is TGCGCCAGCAGCCATGGGGGCCGCGGGTCAGAGACCCAGTACTTC.